Reported below is one T cell receptor beta chain. Its target is unknown. The repertoire was sequenced with immunoSEQ multiplex PCR; TCRdb's copy has only in-frame clones and lacks some. Among a few million clones listed, more than 90% were seen once. This specimen belongs to a study of shared clonotypes between healthy human individuals. Overall study context: In total, the donors were a couple of women and a few men aged 18 to 49.

The study, taken as a whole, reports: On the whole, naive subsets had larger estimated richness than memory subsets had.

The CDR3 contains 14 residues. The V end was cut by 6 bases, the J end by 6 bases, with 15 bases between. Germline V gene lookup returns CDR1 MDHEN and CDR2 SYDVKM. Splitting the CD4+ cells yielded a CD45RA+ naive subset and a CD45RA-negative memory subset. The sequencing sample was made of naive CD4+ T cells sorted from blood. Sample subset: CD45RA+ positively selected. The chain employs TRBV28 and TRBJ2-1; D tentatively reads TRBD1 or TRBD2 (5 bases each). The TCR originated in a man aged 18 to 30 in good health. CDR3 nucleotides: TGTGCCAGCAGCCCCGGGGCAAAAGCCAATGAGCAGTTCTTC. Its translation is CASSPGAKANEQFF.